The 23 T cell receptor beta chains in this list originate from one sample, sequenced in a study of T-cell memory formation after mild COVID-19. TCRdb reprocessed the 5' RACE reads with MiXCR, giving one entry per CDR3 protein. The sample carries some 68,000 distinct CDR3 sequences, around 15% recorded once. The sequenced sample was PBMCs or a T cell subset sorted from them (not recorded which). These receptors all stem from an adult woman who had mild COVID-19 (a few samples of this study predate the infection). Cell type and time point are not known.

This clonotype has only a few counts. The chain has TRBV29-1 and TRBJ2-3; D ambiguous. V shed 1 base and J shed 2 bases, with 7 bases lying between them. The CDR3 length is 13 residues. Germline lookup yields CDR1 SQVTM and CDR2 ANQGSEA. The CDR3 nucleotides read TGCAGCGTTGAAGGCGGAAACACAGATACGCAGTATTTT. It codes for CSVEGGNTDTQYF.

V usage is TRBV5-1 and J usage is TRBJ1-2; D gene uncertain. Germline V CDR1 and CDR2: SGHRS, YFSETQ. The CDR3 is made up of 18 amino acids. Trimming removed 0 bases at V and 0 bases at J, with 18 bases between. The CDR3 DNA is TGCGCCAGCAGCTTGGCCTCCTGGGTTAGGCAGTCTAACTATGGCTACACCTTC. It codes for CASSLASWVRQSNYGYTF.

The V call is TRBV6-5, the J call TRBJ2-1, with 8 bases aligning to TRBD2. Trimming at V came to 5 bases and at J to 7 bases, leaving 7 bases not matched to a gene. Germline CDR1 MNHEY, CDR2 SVGAGI. CDR3 length equals 14 residues. CDR3 region: CASSQSGGRNEQFF. In DNA, the CDR3 is TGTGCCAGCAGTCAAAGCGGGGGAAGGAATGAGCAGTTCTTC.

The chain couples TRBV4-2 to TRBJ2-2, with D possibly TRBD2 on 6 matching bases. CDR1 is LGHNA, CDR2 YNFKEQ, per germline. CDR3 length: 20 amino acids. The V end lost 0 bases, the J end lost 4 bases, and 24 bases lay between the germline ends. The CDR3 bases are TGTGCCAGCAGCCAAGAAAGAGAAAGTAACGGGGGTATAGGCACCGGGGAGCTGTTTTTT. This sequence encodes CASSQERESNGGIGTGELFF.

The table lists this clonotype with a few counts. The chain links TRBV9 to TRBJ2-3; 7 bases fit TRBD1. The CDR3 has 15 residues. Per germline, CDR1 SGDLS and CDR2 YYNGEE. The ends lost 3 bases at V and 2 bases at J; junction bases unmatched: 6. The CDR3 here is CASSGHGQATDTQYF. CDR3 bases: TGTGCCAGCAGCGGACACGGACAGGCCACAGATACGCAGTATTTT.

There are a few counts of this clonotype. Here the CDR3 reads CASSLGGRAGGLTYEQYF. CDR3 DNA sequence: TGTGCCAGCAGCTTAGGCGGTCGAGCGGGAGGGCTGACCTACGAGCAGTACTTC. This sequence joins TRBV7-2 and TRBJ2-7; 10 bases agree with TRBD2. Trimming removed 1 base from V and 2 bases from J; junction bases left unmatched: 11. Germline V gene sequence: CDR1 SGHTA, CDR2 FQGNSA. The CDR3 sequence is 18 residues long. Variable domain in full (rest from reference TRBV7-2 and TRBJ2-7): GAGVSQSPSNKVTEKGKDVELRCDPISGHTALYWYRQSLGQGLEFLIYFQGNSAPDKSGLPSDRFSAERTGGSVSTLTIQRTQQEDSAVYLCASSLGGRAGGLTYEQYFGPGTRLTVT.

In its sample, this clonotype was seen a few times. The chain employs TRBV7-8 and TRBJ1-2; tentatively, D is TRBD1 (6 bases). The CDR3 loop spans 15 amino acids. V was cut by 5 bases and J by 4 bases, with 17 bases left in between. Germline assignment: CDR1 SGHVS and CDR2 FQNEAQ. Here the CDR3 reads CASSPEGDGFYGYTF. Here the CDR3 DNA reads TGTGCCAGCAGCCCGGAGGGGGACGGCTTCTATGGCTACACCTTC. The variable domain in full, completed from reference TRBV7-8 and TRBJ1-2, reads GAGVSQSPRYKVAKRGQDVALRCDPISGHVSLFWYQQALGQGPEFLTYFQNEAQLDKSGLPSDRFFAERPEGSVSTLKIQRTQQEDSAVYLCASSPEGDGFYGYTFGSGTRLTVV.

This clonotype came up a few times. This chain joins TRBV30 and TRBJ2-7; 10 bases map to TRBD1. From germline, CDR1 is GTSNPN and CDR2 SVGIG (reference sequence). This CDR3 contains 13 residues. The V segment lost 5 bases and the J segment 1 base; nucleotides outside the gene matches: 2. The CDR3 nucleotides read TGTGCCTGGGGGACAGGGGATTCCTACGAGCAGTACTTC. The encoded protein is CAWGTGDSYEQYF.

This clonotype appeared a few times. The chain uses TRBV7-8 and TRBJ2-5, with a tentative D call TRBD1 (6 bases). The germline gives CDR1 SGHVS, CDR2 FQNEAQ. CDR3 size: 13 residues. V dropped 6 bases and J dropped 4 bases, with 12 bases sitting between them. CDR3: CASRTGYGETQYF. CDR3 DNA sequence: TGTGCCAGCAGAACAGGGTATGGAGAGACCCAGTACTTC.

The rearrangement uses TRBV7-2 and TRBJ2-2; 10 bases align to TRBD1. The germline CDR1 and CDR2 sequences are SGHTA and FQGNSA. CDR3 size: 19 residues. Trimming removed 11 bases from V and 3 bases from J; junction bases left unmatched: 21. The CDR3 region is CAAPVRRGQGIVHTGELFF. CDR3 sequence (DNA): TGTGCCGCCCCTGTCCGACGGGGACAGGGGATCGTTCACACCGGGGAGCTGTTTTTT. Full variable domain (outside the CDR3, taken from reference TRBV7-2 and TRBJ2-2): GAGVSQSPSNKVTEKGKDVELRCDPISGHTALYWYRQSLGQGLEFLIYFQGNSAPDKSGLPSDRFSAERTGGSVSTLTIQRTQQEDSAVYLCAAPVRRGQGIVHTGELFFGEGSRLTVL.

This clonotype was counted at least ten times. This chain joins TRBV12-3 or TRBV12-4 and TRBJ2-7; D perhaps matches TRBD1 (5 bases). V lost 2 bases, J lost 5 bases, and 13 bases lay in between. The CDR3 is 14 residues long. CDR3 in DNA: TGTGCCAGCAGTTTATACGGGCAGGGCAACGAGCAGTACTTC. Encoded protein: CASSLYGQGNEQYF.

This clonotype has at least ten counts. The V call is TRBV15, the J call TRBJ2-2; 7 bases match TRBD2. V was clipped by 2 bases and J by 3 bases; unmatched bases: 0. Germline CDR1 LNHNV, CDR2 YYDKDF (reference sequence). The CDR3 loop spans 14 amino acids. Here the CDR3 reads CATSRLADTGELFF. In DNA form, the CDR3 reads TGTGCCACCAGCAGACTAGCGGACACCGGGGAGCTGTTTTTT.

This chain connects TRBV12-3 or TRBV12-4 to TRBJ2-3, with 9 nucleotides matching TRBD1. The CDR3 is made up of 17 amino acids. The junction had 13 bases not matched to a gene; V was cut back by 4 bases and J by 5 bases. CDR3 sequence reads: CASSYSRQGVIGDTQYF. CDR3 DNA sequence: TGTGCCAGCAGTTACTCCAGACAGGGGGTTATTGGAGATACGCAGTATTTT.

This clonotype was found a few times. The V gene is TRBV9, the J gene TRBJ2-3; 10 bases fit TRBD2. The CDR3 sequence is 16 residues long. V was pared by 7 bases and J by 1 base, with 9 bases of the junction left unmatched. In germline, CDR1 is SGDLS, CDR2 YYNGEE. The CDR3 bases are TGTGCCAGCGGGACAGCGGGAGGGCCGGGCACAGATACGCAGTATTTT. Encoded protein: CASGTAGGPGTDTQYF.

There are a few counts of this clonotype. CDR3: CASSPTRGVYEQYF. CDR3 coding DNA: TGTGCCAGCAGCCCTACAAGGGGGGTATACGAGCAGTACTTC. V gene TRBV12-3 or TRBV12-4 combines with J gene TRBJ2-7, with D perhaps being TRBD1 or TRBD2 (6 bases each). Trimming took off 6 bases at V and 4 bases at J, with 16 bases between the two ends. The CDR3 runs to 14 residues.

The chain carries TRBV20-1 and TRBJ2-5, with D uncertain. V was clipped by 3 bases and J by 4 bases, with 12 bases between them. Germline V lookup: CDR1 DFQATT, CDR2 SNEGSKA (reference sequence). This CDR3 comprises 13 residues. CDR3 in amino acids: CSASSLGPETQYF. Written as DNA, the CDR3 is TGCAGTGCTAGTTCTCTAGGTCCAGAGACCCAGTACTTC.

In its sample, this clonotype was seen many times. V gene TRBV7-9 combines with J gene TRBJ2-3; D ambiguous. V lost 5 bases to trimming and J lost 2 bases, with 17 bases between them. CDR1 and CDR2 from the germline V gene are SEHNR and FQNEAQ (reference sequence). The CDR3 extends over 16 amino acids. DNA for the CDR3: TGTGCCAGCAGCCCAGACTCAAGCGCGTACACAGATACGCAGTATTTT. Residues: CASSPDSSAYTDTQYF. Using reference TRBV7-9 and TRBJ2-3 for the parts outside the CDR3, the full variable domain is DTGVSQNPRHKITKRGQNVTFRCDPISEHNRLYWYRQTLGQGPEFLTYFQNEAQLEKSRLLSDRFSAERPKGSFSTLEIQRTEQGDSAMYLCASSPDSSAYTDTQYFGPGTRLTVL.

The V gene is TRBV9, the J gene TRBJ2-1; possibly TRBD2 for D (6 bases). This CDR3 spans 14 amino acids. V was trimmed by 3 bases and J by 6 bases, leaving 13 bases between them. The germline CDR1 and CDR2 sequences are SGDLS and YYNGEE. CDR3 DNA: TGTGCCAGCAGCGGGCCGGGACTCCCCAATGAGCAGTTCTTC. Translation gives CASSGPGLPNEQFF.

Many counts were recorded for this clonotype. The rearrangement links TRBV5-1 to TRBJ2-1; 8 nucleotides align to TRBD2. The V and J ends lost 4 bases and 5 bases, in that order; junction bases with no gene match: 8. The germline V gene has CDR1 SGHRS and CDR2 YFSETQ. This CDR3 has 15 residues. This CDR3 reads CASSPGAGGHNEQFF. The CDR3 DNA reads as TGCGCCAGCAGCCCCGGGGCGGGAGGCCACAATGAGCAGTTCTTC.

The chain uses TRBV5-4 and TRBJ2-1; D is undetermined. The CDR3 is 14 residues long. Germline-derived CDR1 and CDR2 are SGHNT and YYREEE (reference sequence). Trimming took 4 bases from V and 6 from J, leaving 14 bases between them. The CDR3 DNA is TGTGCCAGCAGCCACGACGATGAGATCAATGAGCAGTTCTTC. The encoded protein is CASSHDDEINEQFF.

CDR3 sequence reads: CASSVDEGITEAFF. For the CDR3, the DNA is TGTGCCAGCAGCGTAGATGAGGGGATCACTGAAGCTTTCTTT. The chain combines TRBV9 with TRBJ1-1; TRBD1 might be the D (5 bases). CDR3 length: 14 residues. The germline V and J ends were trimmed by 0 bases and 4 bases, with 10 bases remaining between them. Germline V lookup: CDR1 SGDLS, CDR2 YYNGEE.

This chain connects TRBV4-2 to TRBJ2-7, with 9 bases that match TRBD2. The CDR3 consists of 16 residues. Trimming cost V 1 base and J 0 bases; bases outside gene matches: 4. Germline CDR1 reads LGHNA; CDR2 reads YNFKEQ. CDR3: CASSQAAGGPSYEQYF. In nucleotides, the CDR3 is TGTGCCAGCAGCCAAGCAGCGGGGGGCCCCTCCTACGAGCAGTACTTC.

The chain uses TRBV7-9 and TRBJ2-4, with 7 bases lining up with TRBD2. Germline assignment: CDR1 SEHNR and CDR2 FQNEAQ (reference sequence). J lost 5 bases, V lost 5 bases, and 15 bases had no gene match. The CDR3 consists of 17 residues. For the CDR3, the DNA is TGTGCCAGCAGCCCGGATCTTCGGGGCGCGGGGGAAAACATTCAGTACTTC. Protein: CASSPDLRGAGENIQYF.